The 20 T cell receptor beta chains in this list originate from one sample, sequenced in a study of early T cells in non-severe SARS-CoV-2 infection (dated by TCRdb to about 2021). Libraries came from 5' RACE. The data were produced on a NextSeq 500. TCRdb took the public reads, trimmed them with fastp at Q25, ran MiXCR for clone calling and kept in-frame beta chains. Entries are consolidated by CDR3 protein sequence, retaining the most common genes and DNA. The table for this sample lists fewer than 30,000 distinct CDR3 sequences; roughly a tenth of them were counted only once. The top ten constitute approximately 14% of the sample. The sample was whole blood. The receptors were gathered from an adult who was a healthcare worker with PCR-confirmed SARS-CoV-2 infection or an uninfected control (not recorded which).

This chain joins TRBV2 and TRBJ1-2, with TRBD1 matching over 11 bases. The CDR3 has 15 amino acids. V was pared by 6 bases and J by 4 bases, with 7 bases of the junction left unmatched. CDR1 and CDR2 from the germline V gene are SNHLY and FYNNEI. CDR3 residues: CASRRTGGAGYGYTF. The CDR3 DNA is TGTGCCAGCAGGCGGACAGGGGGCGCAGGCTATGGCTACACCTTC.

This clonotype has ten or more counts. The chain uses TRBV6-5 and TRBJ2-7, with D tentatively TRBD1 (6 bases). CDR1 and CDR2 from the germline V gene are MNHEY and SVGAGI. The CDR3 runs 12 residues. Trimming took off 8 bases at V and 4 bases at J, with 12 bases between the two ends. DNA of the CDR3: TGTGCCAGCTTGGGGGCAGGTTACGAGCAGTACTTC. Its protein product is CASLGAGYEQYF.

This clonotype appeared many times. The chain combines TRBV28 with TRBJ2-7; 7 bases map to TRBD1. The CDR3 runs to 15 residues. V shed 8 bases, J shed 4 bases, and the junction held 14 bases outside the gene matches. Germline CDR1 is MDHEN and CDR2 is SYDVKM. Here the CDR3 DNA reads TGTGCCAGCGCTGAAACCGGGACAGCTTCTTACGAGCAGTACTTC. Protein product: CASAETGTASYEQYF.

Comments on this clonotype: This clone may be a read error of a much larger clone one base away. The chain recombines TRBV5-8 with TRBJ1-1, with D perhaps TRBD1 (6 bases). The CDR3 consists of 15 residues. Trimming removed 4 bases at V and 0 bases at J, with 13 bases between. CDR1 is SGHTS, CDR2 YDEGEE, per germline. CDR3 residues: CASSRRQDLNTEAFF. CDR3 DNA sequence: TGTGCCAGCAGCCGAAGACAGGATCTGAACACTGAAGCTTTCTTT.

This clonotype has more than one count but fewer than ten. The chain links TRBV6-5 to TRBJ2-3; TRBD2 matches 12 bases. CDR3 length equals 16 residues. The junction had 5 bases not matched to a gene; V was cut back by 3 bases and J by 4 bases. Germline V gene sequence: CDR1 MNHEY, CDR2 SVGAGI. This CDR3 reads CASSYWASGGADTQYF. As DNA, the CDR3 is TGTGCCAGCAGTTATTGGGCTAGCGGGGGGGCAGATACGCAGTATTTT.

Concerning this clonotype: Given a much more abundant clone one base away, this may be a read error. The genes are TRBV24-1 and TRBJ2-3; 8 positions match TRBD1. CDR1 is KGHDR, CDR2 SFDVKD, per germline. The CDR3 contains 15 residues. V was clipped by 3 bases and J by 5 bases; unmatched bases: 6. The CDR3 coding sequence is TGTGCCACCAGTGATACATCCAGGGGGCTAGATACGCAGTATTTT. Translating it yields CATSDTSRGLDTQYF.

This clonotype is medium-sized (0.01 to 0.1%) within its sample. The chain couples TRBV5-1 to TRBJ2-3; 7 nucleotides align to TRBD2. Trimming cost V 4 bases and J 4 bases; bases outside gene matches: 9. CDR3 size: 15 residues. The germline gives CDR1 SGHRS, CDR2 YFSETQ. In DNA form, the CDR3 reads TGCGCCAGCAGCCCGAGCGGACTAGTTCCAGATACGCAGTATTTT. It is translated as CASSPSGLVPDTQYF.

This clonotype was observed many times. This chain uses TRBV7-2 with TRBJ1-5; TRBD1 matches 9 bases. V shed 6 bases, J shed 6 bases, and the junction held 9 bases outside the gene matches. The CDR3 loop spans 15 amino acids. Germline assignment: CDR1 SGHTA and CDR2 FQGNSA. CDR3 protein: CASSPTGGVSQPQHF. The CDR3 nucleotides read TGTGCCAGCAGTCCCACAGGGGGCGTTTCTCAGCCCCAGCATTTT.

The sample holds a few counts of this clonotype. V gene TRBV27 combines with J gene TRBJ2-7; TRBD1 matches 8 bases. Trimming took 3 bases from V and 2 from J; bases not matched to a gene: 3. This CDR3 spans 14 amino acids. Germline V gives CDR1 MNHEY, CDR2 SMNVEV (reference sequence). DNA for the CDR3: TGTGCCAGCAGTTTCTCACAGGGGGCCTACGAGCAGTACTTC. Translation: CASSFSQGAYEQYF.

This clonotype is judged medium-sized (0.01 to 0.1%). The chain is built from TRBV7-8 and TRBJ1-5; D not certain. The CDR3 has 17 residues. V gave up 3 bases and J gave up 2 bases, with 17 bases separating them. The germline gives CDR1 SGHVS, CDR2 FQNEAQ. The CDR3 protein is CASSLTGSPLGNQPQHF. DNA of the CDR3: TGTGCCAGCAGCTTGACCGGGTCCCCGCTTGGCAATCAGCCCCAGCATTTT.

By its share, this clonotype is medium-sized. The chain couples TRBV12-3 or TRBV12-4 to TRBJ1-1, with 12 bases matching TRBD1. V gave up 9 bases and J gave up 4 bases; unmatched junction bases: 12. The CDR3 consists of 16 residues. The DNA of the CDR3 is TGTGCCAGTGGCGGGACAGGGGGCTTAAGGGTCACTGAAGCTTTCTTT. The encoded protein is CASGGTGGLRVTEAFF.

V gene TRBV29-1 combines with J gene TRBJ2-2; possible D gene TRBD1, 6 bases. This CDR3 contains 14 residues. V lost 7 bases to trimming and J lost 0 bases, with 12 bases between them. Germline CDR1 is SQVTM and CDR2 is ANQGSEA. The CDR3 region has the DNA TGCAGCGCCCATGGACAGTCGAACACCGGGGAGCTGTTTTTT. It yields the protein CSAHGQSNTGELFF.

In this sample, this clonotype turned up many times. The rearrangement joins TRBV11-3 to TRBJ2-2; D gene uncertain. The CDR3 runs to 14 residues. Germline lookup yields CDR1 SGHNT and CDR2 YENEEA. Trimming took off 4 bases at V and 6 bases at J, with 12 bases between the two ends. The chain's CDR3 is CASSSTDGSGELFF. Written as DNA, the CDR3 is TGTGCCAGCAGCTCCACGGACGGGTCCGGGGAGCTGTTTTTT.

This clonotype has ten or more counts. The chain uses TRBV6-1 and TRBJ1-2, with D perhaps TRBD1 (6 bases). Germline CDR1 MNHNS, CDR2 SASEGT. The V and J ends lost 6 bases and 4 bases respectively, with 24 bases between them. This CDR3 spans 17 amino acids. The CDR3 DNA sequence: TGTGCCAGCAGACCCGAGGGGGGGCCCACCGCGGGCTATGGCTACACCTTC. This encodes CASRPEGGPTAGYGYTF.

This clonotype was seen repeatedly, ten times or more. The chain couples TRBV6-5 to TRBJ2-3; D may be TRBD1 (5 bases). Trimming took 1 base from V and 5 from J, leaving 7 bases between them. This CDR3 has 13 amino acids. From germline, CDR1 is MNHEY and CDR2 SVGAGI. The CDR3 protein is CASSYYQGDTQYF. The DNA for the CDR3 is TGTGCCAGCAGTTACTACCAGGGAGATACGCAGTATTTT.

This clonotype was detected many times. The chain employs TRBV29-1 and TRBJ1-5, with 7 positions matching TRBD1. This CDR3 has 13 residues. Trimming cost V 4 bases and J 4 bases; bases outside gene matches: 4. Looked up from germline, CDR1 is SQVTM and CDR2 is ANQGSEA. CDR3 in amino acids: CSVVGTVNQPQHF. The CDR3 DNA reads TGCAGCGTTGTGGGGACAGTTAATCAGCCCCAGCATTTT.

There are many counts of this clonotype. The CDR3 sequence: CASSFGQKNTEAFF. CDR3 DNA: TGTGCCAGCAGCTTCGGACAGAAGAACACTGAAGCTTTCTTT. The chain has TRBV7-8 and TRBJ1-1; possible D gene TRBD1, 6 bases. Germline V gives CDR1 SGHVS, CDR2 FQNEAQ. The V end was cut by 3 bases, the J end by 1 base, with 9 bases between. There are 14 residues in the CDR3.

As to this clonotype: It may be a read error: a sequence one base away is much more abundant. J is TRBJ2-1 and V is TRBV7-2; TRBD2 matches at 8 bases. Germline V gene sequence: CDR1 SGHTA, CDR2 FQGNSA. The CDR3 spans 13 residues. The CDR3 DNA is TGTGTCAGCAGCTTAGAGTTAGCGGGGTTCCAGTTCTTC. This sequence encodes CVSSLELAGFQFF. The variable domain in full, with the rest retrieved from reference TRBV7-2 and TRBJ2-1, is GAGVSQSPSNKVTEKGKDVELRCDPISGHTALYWYRQSLGQGLEFLIYFQGNSAPDKSGLPSDRFSAERTGGSVSTLTIQRTQQEDSAVYLCVSSLELAGFQFFGPGTRLTVL.

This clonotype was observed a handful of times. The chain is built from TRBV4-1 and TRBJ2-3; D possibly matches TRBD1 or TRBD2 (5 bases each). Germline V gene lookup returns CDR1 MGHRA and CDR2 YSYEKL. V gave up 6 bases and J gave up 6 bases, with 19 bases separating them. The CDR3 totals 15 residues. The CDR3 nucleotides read TGCGCCAGCAGTTCCCCGGGACGACGCGGGGATACGCAGTATTTT. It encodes CASSSPGRRGDTQYF.

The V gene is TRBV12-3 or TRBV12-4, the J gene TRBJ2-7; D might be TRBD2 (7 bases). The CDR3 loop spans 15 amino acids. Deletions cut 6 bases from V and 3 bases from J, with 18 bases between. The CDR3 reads CASRIGGAAFYEQYF. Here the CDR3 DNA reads TGTGCCAGCAGAATTGGGGGGGCCGCCTTCTACGAGCAGTACTTC.